This T cell receptor (beta chain) comes out of a study of shared clonotypes between healthy human individuals. The study's findings and limits: In having few donors, the study represented limited genetic and exposure-history diversity. Rarefaction gave evidence that sorted-subset sequencing remained incomplete despite large depth.

Germline CDR1 SNHLY, CDR2 FYNNEI. V was clipped by 4 bases and J by 1 base, with 11 bases between them. The CDR3 is 15 amino acids. This clone has just a few counts. Its antigen is not known. Clones were read by immunoSEQ multiplex PCR, and TCRdb kept only the in-frame ones, dropping some. The sample has 2 million to 2.5 million clones, over 90% seen once. This receptor was obtained from a man aged 18 to 29 in good health. Some clones in this sample may be carry-over from other donors' samples. The J gene is TRBJ1-5, the V gene TRBV2, with TRBD1 as a possible D gene (6 bases). Sequenced input: naive CD4+ T cells from PBMCs. Documented subset: CD45RA+ positively selected. As DNA, the CDR3 is TGTGCCAGCAGTGCCTATCAGGGGAGCAATCAGCCCCAGCATTTT. As protein: CASSAYQGSNQPQHF. Supplemented by reference TRBV2 and TRBJ1-5, the full variable domain reads EPEVTQTPSHQVTQMGQEVILRCVPISNHLYFYWYRQILGQKVEFLVSFYNNEISEKSEIFDDQFSVERPDGSNFTLKIRSTKLEDSAMYFCASSAYQGSNQPQHFGDGTRLSIL.